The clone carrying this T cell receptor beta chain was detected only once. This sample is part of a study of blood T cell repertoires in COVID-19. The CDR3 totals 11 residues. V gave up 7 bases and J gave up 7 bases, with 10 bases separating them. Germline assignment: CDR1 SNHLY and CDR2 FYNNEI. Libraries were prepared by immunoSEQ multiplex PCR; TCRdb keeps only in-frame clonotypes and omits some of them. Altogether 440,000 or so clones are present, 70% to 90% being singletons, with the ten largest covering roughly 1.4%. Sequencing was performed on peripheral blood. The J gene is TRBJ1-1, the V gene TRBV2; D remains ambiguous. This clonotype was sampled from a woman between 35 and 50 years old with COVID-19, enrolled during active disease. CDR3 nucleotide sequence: TGTGCCAGCACCAAAGAGGGTGAAGCTTTCTTT. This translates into CASTKEGEAFF.